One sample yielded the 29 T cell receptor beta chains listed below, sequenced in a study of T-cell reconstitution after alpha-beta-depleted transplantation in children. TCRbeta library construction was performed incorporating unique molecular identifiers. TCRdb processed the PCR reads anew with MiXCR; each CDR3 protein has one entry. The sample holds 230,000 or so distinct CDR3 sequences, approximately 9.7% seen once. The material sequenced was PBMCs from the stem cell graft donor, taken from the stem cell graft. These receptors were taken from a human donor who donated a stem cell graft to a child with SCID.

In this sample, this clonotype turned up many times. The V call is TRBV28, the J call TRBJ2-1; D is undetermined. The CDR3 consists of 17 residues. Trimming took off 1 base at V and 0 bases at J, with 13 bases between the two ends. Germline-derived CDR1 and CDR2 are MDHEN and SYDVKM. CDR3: CASSLSTQESSYNEQFF. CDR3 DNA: TGTGCCAGCAGTTTATCAACCCAGGAGAGCTCCTACAATGAGCAGTTCTTC.

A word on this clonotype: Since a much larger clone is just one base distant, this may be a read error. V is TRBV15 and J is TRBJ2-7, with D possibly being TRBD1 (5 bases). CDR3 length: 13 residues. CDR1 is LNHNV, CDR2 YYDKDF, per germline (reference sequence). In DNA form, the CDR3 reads TGTGCCACCAGCAGAGAATGGGGCTACGAGCAGTCCTTC. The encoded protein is CATSREWGYEQSF. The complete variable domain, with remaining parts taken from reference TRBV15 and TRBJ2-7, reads DAMVIQNPRYQVTQFGKPVTLSCSQTLNHNVMYWYQQKSSQAPKLLFHYYDKDFNNEADTPDNFQSRRPNTSFCFLDIRSPGLGDTAMYLCATSREWGYEQSFGPGTRLTVT.

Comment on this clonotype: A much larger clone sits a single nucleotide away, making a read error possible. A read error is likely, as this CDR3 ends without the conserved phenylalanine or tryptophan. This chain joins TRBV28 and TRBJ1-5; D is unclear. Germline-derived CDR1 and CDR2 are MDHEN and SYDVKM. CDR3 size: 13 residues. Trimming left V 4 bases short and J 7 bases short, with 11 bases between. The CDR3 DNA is TGTGCCAGCAGTTCGCTCGACACGCAGCCCCAGCATTAT. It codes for CASSSLDTQPQHY.

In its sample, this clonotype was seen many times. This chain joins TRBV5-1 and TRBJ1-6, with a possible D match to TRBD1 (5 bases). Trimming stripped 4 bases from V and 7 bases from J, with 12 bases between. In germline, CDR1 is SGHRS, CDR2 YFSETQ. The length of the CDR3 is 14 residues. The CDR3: CASSSGTVNSPLHF. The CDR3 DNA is TGCGCCAGCAGCAGCGGGACCGTAAATTCACCCCTCCACTTT.

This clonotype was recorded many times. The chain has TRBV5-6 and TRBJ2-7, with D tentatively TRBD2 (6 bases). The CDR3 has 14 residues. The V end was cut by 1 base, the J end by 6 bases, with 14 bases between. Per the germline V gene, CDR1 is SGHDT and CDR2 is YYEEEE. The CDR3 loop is CASSLNRRGIEQYF. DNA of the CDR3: TGTGCCAGCAGCTTGAATAGGAGGGGTATCGAGCAGTACTTC.

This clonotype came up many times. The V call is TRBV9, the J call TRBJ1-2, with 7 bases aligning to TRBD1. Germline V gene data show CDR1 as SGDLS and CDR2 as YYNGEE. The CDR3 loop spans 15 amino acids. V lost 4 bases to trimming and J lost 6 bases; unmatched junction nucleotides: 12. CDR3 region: CASSPRGKGADGYTF. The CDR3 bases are TGTGCCAGCAGCCCGCGGGGTAAGGGGGCGGATGGCTACACCTTC.

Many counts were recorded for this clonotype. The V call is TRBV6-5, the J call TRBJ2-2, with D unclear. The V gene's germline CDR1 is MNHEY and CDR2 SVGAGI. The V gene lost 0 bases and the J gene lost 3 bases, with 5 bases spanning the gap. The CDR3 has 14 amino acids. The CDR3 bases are TGTGCCAGCAGTTACTCCGCCGACACCGGGGAGCTGTTTTTT. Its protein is CASSYSADTGELFF.

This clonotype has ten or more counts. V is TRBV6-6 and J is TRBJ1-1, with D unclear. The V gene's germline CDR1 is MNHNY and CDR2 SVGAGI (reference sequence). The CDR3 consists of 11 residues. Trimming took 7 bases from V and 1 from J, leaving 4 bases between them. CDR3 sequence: CASTRNTEAFF. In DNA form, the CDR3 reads TGTGCCAGCACCAGGAACACTGAAGCTTTCTTT.

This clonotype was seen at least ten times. The CDR3 coding sequence is TGCAGCGTCCGATCGGTCAGCTCCTACAATGAGCAGTTCTTC. Its protein product is CSVRSVSSYNEQFF. The chain recombines TRBV29-1 with TRBJ2-1; D remains ambiguous. The V gene's germline CDR1 is SQVTM and CDR2 ANQGSEA. Trimming took 6 bases from V and 0 from J, leaving 12 bases between them. The CDR3 length is 14 residues.

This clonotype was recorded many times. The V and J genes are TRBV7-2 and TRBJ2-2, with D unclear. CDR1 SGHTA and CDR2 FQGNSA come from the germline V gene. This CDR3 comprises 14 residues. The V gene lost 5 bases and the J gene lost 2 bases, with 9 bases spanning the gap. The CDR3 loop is CASSAWGNTGELFF. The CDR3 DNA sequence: TGTGCCAGCAGCGCCTGGGGTAACACCGGGGAGCTGTTTTTT.

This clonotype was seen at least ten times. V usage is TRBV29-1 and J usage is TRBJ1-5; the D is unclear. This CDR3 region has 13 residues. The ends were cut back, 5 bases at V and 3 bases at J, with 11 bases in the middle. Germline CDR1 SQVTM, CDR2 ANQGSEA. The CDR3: CSVTLGYNQPQHF. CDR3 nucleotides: TGCAGCGTTACCTTGGGTTACAATCAGCCCCAGCATTTT.

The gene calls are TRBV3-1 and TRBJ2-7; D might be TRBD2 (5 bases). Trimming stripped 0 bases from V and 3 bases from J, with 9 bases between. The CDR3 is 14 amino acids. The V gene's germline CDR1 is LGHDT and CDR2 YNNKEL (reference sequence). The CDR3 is CASSQEPGNYEQYF. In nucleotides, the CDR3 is TGTGCCAGCAGCCAAGAGCCGGGAAACTACGAGCAGTACTTC.

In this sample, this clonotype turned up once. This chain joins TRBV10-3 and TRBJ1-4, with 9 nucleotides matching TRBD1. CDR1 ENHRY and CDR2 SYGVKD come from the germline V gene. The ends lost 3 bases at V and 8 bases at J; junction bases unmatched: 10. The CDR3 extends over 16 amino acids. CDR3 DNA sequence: TGTGCCATCAGTGACGCGATAGGGACAGGGAGCGAAAAACTGTTTTTT. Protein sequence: CAISDAIGTGSEKLFF.

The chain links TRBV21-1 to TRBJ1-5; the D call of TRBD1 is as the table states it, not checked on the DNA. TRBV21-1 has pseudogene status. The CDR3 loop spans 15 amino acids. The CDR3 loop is CASSKDTRGNQPQHF. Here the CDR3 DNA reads TGTGCCAGCAGCAAAGACACCAGGGGCAATCAGCCCCAGCATTTT.

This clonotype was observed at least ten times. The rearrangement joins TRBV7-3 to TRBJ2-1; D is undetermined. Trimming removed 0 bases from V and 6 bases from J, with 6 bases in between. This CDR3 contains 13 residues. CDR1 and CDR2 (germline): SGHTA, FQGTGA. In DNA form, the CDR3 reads TGTGCCAGCAGCTTAACCCGAACCAATGAGCAGTTCTTC. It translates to CASSLTRTNEQFF.

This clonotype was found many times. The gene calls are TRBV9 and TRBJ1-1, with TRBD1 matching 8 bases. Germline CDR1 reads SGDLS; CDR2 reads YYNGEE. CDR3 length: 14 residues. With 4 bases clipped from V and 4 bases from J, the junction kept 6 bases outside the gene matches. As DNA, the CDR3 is TGTGCCAGCAGCATACAGGGGGGAAGCACTGAAGCTTTCTTT. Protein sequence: CASSIQGGSTEAFF.

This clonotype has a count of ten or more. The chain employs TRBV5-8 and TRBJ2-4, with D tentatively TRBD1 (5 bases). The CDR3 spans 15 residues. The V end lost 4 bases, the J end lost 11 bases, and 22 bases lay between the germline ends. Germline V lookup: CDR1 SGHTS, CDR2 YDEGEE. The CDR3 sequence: CASSKVSPGRTFQYF. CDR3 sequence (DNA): TGTGCCAGCAGCAAGGTATCCCCGGGCAGGACATTTCAGTACTTC.

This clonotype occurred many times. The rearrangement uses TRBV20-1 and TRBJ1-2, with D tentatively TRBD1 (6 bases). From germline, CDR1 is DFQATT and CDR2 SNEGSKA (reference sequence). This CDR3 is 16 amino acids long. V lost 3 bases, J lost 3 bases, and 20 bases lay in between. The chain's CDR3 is CSARPQQGVMDYGYTF. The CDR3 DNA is TGCAGTGCTAGGCCCCAACAGGGAGTGATGGACTATGGCTACACCTTC.

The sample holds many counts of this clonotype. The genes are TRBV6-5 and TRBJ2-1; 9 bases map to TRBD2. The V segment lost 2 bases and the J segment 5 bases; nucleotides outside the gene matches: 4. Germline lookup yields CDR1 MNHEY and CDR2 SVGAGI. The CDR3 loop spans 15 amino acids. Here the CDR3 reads CASSYRAGGNNEQFF. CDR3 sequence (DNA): TGTGCCAGCAGTTACAGGGCGGGGGGGAACAATGAGCAGTTCTTC.

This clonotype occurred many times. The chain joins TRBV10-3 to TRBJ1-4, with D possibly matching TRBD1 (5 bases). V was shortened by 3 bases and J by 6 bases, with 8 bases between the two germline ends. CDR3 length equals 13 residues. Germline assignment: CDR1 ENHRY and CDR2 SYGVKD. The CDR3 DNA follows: TGTGCCATCAGTGAAGGAGGGGATGAAAAACTGTTTTTT. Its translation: CAISEGGDEKLFF.

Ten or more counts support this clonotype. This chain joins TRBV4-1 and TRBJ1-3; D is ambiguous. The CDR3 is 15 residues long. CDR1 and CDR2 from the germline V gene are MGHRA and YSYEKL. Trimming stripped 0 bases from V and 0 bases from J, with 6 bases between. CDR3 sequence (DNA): TGCGCCAGCAGCCAAGAATGGAACTCTGGAAACACCATATATTTT. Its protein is CASSQEWNSGNTIYF.

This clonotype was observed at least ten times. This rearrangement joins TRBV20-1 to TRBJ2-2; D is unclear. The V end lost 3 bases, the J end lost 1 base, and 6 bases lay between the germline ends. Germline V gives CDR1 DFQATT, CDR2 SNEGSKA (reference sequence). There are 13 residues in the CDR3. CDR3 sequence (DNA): TGCAGTGCTAGTTCCGGGAACACCGGGGAGCTGTTTTTT. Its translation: CSASSGNTGELFF.

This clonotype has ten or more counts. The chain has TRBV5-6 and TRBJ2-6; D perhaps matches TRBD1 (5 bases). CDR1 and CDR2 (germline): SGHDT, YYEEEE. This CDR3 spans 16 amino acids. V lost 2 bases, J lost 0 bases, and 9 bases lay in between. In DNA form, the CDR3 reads TGTGCCAGCAGCTTTACAGGCTCCTCTGGGGCCAACGTCCTGACTTTC. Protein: CASSFTGSSGANVLTF.

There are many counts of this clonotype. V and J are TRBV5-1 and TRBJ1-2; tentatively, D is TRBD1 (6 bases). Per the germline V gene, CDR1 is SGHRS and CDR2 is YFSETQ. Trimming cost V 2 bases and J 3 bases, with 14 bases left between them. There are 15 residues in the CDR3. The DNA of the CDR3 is TGCGCCAGCAGCTTACAGGGAAGGCCCGACTATGGCTACACCTTC. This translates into CASSLQGRPDYGYTF.

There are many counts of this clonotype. This CDR3 is CASSTRPGTGGEKLFF. The CDR3 region has the DNA TGTGCCAGCAGCACCCGGCCGGGGACAGGGGGTGAAAAACTGTTTTTT. The chain carries TRBV7-6 and TRBJ1-4, with TRBD1 matching 11 bases. The ends lost 5 bases at V and 7 bases at J; junction bases unmatched: 9. The CDR3 is made up of 16 amino acids. Germline CDR1 is SGHVS and CDR2 is FNYEAQ.

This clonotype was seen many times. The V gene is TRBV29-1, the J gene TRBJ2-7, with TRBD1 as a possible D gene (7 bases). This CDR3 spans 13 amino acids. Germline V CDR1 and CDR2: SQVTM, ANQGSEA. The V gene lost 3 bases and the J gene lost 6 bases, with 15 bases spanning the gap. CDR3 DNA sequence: TGCAGCGTTGATGACAGGGACTTGGGCGAGCAGTACTTC. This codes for CSVDDRDLGEQYF.

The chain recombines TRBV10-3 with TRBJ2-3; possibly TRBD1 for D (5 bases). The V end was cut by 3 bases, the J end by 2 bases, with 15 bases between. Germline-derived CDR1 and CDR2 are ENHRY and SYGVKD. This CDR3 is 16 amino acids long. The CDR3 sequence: CAISEQAVLPTDTQYF. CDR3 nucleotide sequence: TGTGCCATCAGTGAACAGGCAGTTCTCCCCACAGATACGCAGTATTTT.

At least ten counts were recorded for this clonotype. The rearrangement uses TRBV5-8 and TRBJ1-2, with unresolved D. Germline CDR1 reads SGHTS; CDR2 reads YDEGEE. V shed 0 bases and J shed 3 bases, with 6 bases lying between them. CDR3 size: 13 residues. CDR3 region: CASSLAWHYGYTF. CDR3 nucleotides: TGTGCCAGCAGCTTGGCTTGGCACTATGGCTACACCTTC.

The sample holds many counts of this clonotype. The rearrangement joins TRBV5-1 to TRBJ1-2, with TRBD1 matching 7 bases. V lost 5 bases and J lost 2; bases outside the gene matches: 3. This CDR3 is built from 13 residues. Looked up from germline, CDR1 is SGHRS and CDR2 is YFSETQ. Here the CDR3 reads CASRPDRNYGYTF. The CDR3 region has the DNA TGCGCCAGCAGACCGGACAGGAACTATGGCTACACCTTC.